These T cell receptor beta chains were read from a single sample in a study of blood T cell repertoires in COVID-19. Clones were read by immunoSEQ multiplex PCR, and TCRdb kept only the in-frame ones, dropping some. The data contain more than 65,000 clones, approximately 88% of them seen just once; the ten biggest clones take up 5.4%. The sequenced material came from peripheral blood. These receptor sequences come from a man in his 60s with acute or convalescent COVID-19. The CDR3 runs from the conserved cysteine through the conserved F or W. The D gene is left open where the match is weak. The size entry is marked missing in some rows and otherwise reads once, few, many or a size class.

cdr3_nt | cdr3_aa | clone_size | v_call | d_call | j_call
TGTGCCAGCAGTTACAGGGGTTCCTACACCTTC | CASSYRGSYTF | - | TRBV27 | TRBD1 | TRBJ1-2
TGTGCCAGCAGCCAAGAAAGGGGCGGGGGGGCTGCAGATACGCAGTATTTT | CASSQERGGGAADTQYF | - | TRBV3-1/TRBV3-2 | TRBD2 | TRBJ2-3
TGTGCCAGCAGCACCCAGACAGGGAATAGCAATCAGCCCCAGCATTTT | CASSTQTGNSNQPQHF | - | TRBV7-2 | TRBD1 | TRBJ1-5
TGTGCCAGCAGTGTAGACAGGGGGCTTTACGAGCAGTACTTC | CASSVDRGLYEQYF | - | TRBV2 | TRBD1 | TRBJ2-7
TGTGCCAGCAGCTCTGGACAGGGGGGAACGTTTTATGGCTACACCTTC | CASSSGQGGTFYGYTF | - | TRBV13 | TRBD1 | TRBJ1-2
TGCGCCAGCAGCGAAAGAGGTCAAGCGGGGGCCAAAAACATTCAGTACTTC | CASSERGQAGAKNIQYF | - | TRBV4-1 | TRBD2 | TRBJ2-4
TGTGCCAGCAGCTTCAGTGGAAACACCATATATTTT | CASSFSGNTIYF | - | TRBV12-3/TRBV12-4 | - | TRBJ1-3
TGTGCCAGTAGTCCGTGGGACAGTAGCAATCAGCCCCAGCATTTT | CASSPWDSSNQPQHF | - | TRBV19 | TRBD1 | TRBJ1-5
TGTGCCAGCAGTTCCAGGACTAGCGAGCCTTACAATGAGCAGTTCTTC | CASSSRTSEPYNEQFF | - | TRBV6-2/TRBV6-3 | TRBD2 | TRBJ2-1
TGTGCCAGCAGTTTATTCTCCAACACCATATATTTT | CASSLFSNTIYF | - | TRBV12-3/TRBV12-4 | - | TRBJ1-3
TGTGCCAGCAGTGAAGCGTCGGCTAGCGGGGGGAAGACCCAGTACTTC | CASSEASASGGKTQYF | - | TRBV6-1 | TRBD2 | TRBJ2-5
TGTGCCAGCTCACTGGGACTAGCGGGGGGCCCCAATGAGCAGTTCTTC | CASSLGLAGGPNEQFF | - | TRBV18 | TRBD2 | TRBJ2-1
TGTGCCAGCAGCTTAGGGACTAGTCTCTATGAGCAGTTCTTC | CASSLGTSLYEQFF | - | TRBV5-6 | TRBD2 | TRBJ2-1
TGTGCCAGCAGCTTGGGGCTGAACACTGAAGCTTTCTTT | CASSLGLNTEAFF | once | TRBV5-6 | - | TRBJ1-1
TGCGCCAGCAGCCAAGGGGACAGTGAAGCTTTCTTT | CASSQGDSEAFF | - | TRBV4-1 | TRBD1 | TRBJ1-1
TGTGCCACCAGTGGAACAGGCAACACTGAAGCTTTCTTT | CATSGTGNTEAFF | - | TRBV24-1 | - | TRBJ1-1
TGTGCCAGCAGCCAGCCACAGGGGGGAAATGGCTACACCTTC | CASSQPQGGNGYTF | - | TRBV3-1/TRBV3-2 | TRBD1 | TRBJ1-2
TGTGCCAGTAGTATCCTCAGCGGGGGGACCTACAATGAGCAGTTCTTC | CASSILSGGTYNEQFF | - | TRBV19 | TRBD2 | TRBJ2-1
TGTGCCAGCAGTAACGGGGGGACCCAGTACTTC | CASSNGGTQYF | once | TRBV11-2 | - | TRBJ2-5
TGTGCCAGCAGCCTGACGACAGGGGATAGGCTCTACACCTTC | CASSLTTGDRLYTF | - | TRBV7-2 | TRBD1 | TRBJ1-2
TGTGCCAGTAGTACTGGGGCGGCAGGGTGGCAAGAGACCCAGTACTTC | CASSTGAAGWQETQYF | - | TRBV19 | - | TRBJ2-5
TGTGCCAGCAGTTTAGGGGACACTAGCACAGATACGCAGTATTTT | CASSLGDTSTDTQYF | - | TRBV27 | - | TRBJ2-3
TGTGCCAGCAGTGATGGGGTAGGGCGGGTTTTGGGCAATCAGCCCCAGCATTTT | CASSDGVGRVLGNQPQHF | - | TRBV2 | - | TRBJ1-5
TGTGCCAGTAGTGTCGGGACAGTACAGAATGAGCAGTTCTTC | CASSVGTVQNEQFF | - | TRBV19 | TRBD1 | TRBJ2-1
TGTGCCAGCAGCAGGATAGGACAGGCGGTACGGGGGACCCAGTACTTC | CASSRIGQAVRGTQYF | - | TRBV11-2 | TRBD1 | TRBJ2-5
TGTGCTAGTGGCCTGGGACATTTTTACGAGCAGTACTTC | CASGLGHFYEQYF | few | TRBV12-5 | - | TRBJ2-7
TGTGCCTGGAGTGTACAGAGCCTGAACACTGAAGCTTTCTTT | CAWSVQSLNTEAFF | - | TRBV30 | - | TRBJ1-1
TGTGCCAGCAGAACTAGCGGACAGATGAACACTGAAGCTTTCTTT | CASRTSGQMNTEAFF | once | TRBV6-5 | - | TRBJ1-1
TGTGCCAGCAGTGAAGGCGGCACTGAAGCTTTCTTT | CASSEGGTEAFF | - | TRBV6-1 | - | TRBJ1-1
TGTGCCAGCAGCGCTCAGGGGCACTATGGCTACACCTTC | CASSAQGHYGYTF | - | TRBV21-1 | - | TRBJ1-2
TGCGCCAGCAGCCAAGATGACAGAAACTATGGCTACACCTTC | CASSQDDRNYGYTF | - | TRBV4-1 | - | TRBJ1-2
TGTGCCAGCAGTGAAATGGGGACAGGGGGTATATATGAGCAGTTCTTC | CASSEMGTGGIYEQFF | - | TRBV25-1 | TRBD1 | TRBJ2-1
TGTGCCAGCAGCCAGGGGCCCATTTTTCTTAATTCACCCCTCCACTTT | CASSQGPIFLNSPLHF | - | TRBV11-2 | - | TRBJ1-6
TGTGCCAGCAGCAGCTGGAGGGGCAATCAGCCCCAGCATTTT | CASSSWRGNQPQHF | - | TRBV5-6 | - | TRBJ1-5
TGTGCCAGCAGCTTGTCGGTGGGGACAGGAAGGACCCTTAGGGAAAAACTGTTTTTT | CASSLSVGTGRTLREKLFF | - | TRBV7-9 | TRBD1 | TRBJ1-4
TGTGCCAGCAGCGCAACAGGGTACTATGGCTACACCTTC | CASSATGYYGYTF | once | TRBV12-3/TRBV12-4 | - | TRBJ1-2
TGTGCTAGTGGTTCCACCGGGACTAGCGGGAGCTCCTACAATGAGCAGTTCTTC | CASGSTGTSGSSYNEQFF | - | TRBV12-5 | TRBD2 | TRBJ2-1
TGTGCCAGCAGCCCCTTCTCGGGGAACACTGAAGCTTTCTTT | CASSPFSGNTEAFF | once | TRBV27 | - | TRBJ1-1
TGTGCCAGCAGCCCTAGGCTAGGAGAAGCTAACTATGGCTACACCTTC | CASSPRLGEANYGYTF | once | TRBV11-2 | - | TRBJ1-2
TGTGCCAGCACTAGCGGTAGCAATCAGCCCCAGCATTTT | CASTSGSNQPQHF | - | TRBV28 | - | TRBJ1-5
TGTGCCAGCAGCGTGGGGCCGGGACAGGGGGTTGAAAAACTGTTTTTT | CASSVGPGQGVEKLFF | few | TRBV9 | TRBD1 | TRBJ1-4
TGTGCCAGCAGCCAAGGTGCCAGTTCGTACCAAGAGACCCAGTACTTC | CASSQGASSYQETQYF | - | TRBV3-1/TRBV3-2 | - | TRBJ2-5
TGTGCCAGCAGCTTAGTTTACAGGGAGGGTGAAGCTTTCTTT | CASSLVYREGEAFF | - | TRBV7-2 | - | TRBJ1-1